This is a list of T cell receptor beta chains from one sample in a study of cytotoxic CD8 clonotypes in ibrutinib-treated CLL. Data came from immunoSEQ multiplex PCR; TCRdb stores just in-frame clones and leaves some out. There are 130,000 to 150,000 clones in the sample; roughly three quarters occur only once, and 9.5% to 15% lies in the top ten. The sequencing here drew on PBMCs, taken after 12 months of ibrutinib treatment. The receptors were gathered from a human donor with chronic lymphocytic leukemia. Each CDR3 is given with its conserved first and last residue. Fields, in order: J gene, V gene, clone size, D gene, CDR3 protein, CDR3 DNA. D genes are given only for firm matches. For some rows the clone size is stated as once, few or many, or as a class when expanded; others skip it.

TRBJ2-2	TRBV12-5	NA	NA	CASGLFRTGELFF	TGTGCTAGTGGTTTATTTCGGACCGGGGAGCTGTTTTTT
TRBJ2-5	TRBV11-2	NA	TRBD2	CASSAYSSGRRETQYF	TGTGCCAGCAGCGCCTATAGTAGCGGGAGACGAGAGACCCAGTACTTC
TRBJ2-7	TRBV7-2	once	TRBD2	CASSPTSGPYEQYF	TGTGCCAGCAGCCCGACTAGCGGGCCCTACGAGCAGTACTTC
TRBJ1-4	TRBV19	few	TRBD1	CASTESGQTNEKLFF	TGTGCCAGTACTGAATCGGGACAGACTAATGAAAAACTGTTTTTT
TRBJ1-1	TRBV25-1	NA	NA	CASRESGTNAFF	TGTGCCAGCAGGGAGAGCGGGACAAATGCTTTCTTT
TRBJ1-2	TRBV6-5	NA	NA	CASSPTRSYGYTF	TGTGCCAGCAGTCCGACCAGGAGCTATGGCTACACCTTC
TRBJ2-1	TRBV15	NA	TRBD2	CATSREGLASNEQFF	TGTGCCACCAGCAGAGAGGGACTAGCTAGCAATGAGCAGTTCTTC
TRBJ2-7	TRBV7-2	few	NA	CASRTNLANEQYF	TGTGCCAGCAGAACCAACCTAGCGAACGAGCAGTACTTC
TRBJ2-1	TRBV28	NA	NA	CASSLSVPEQFF	TGTGCCAGCAGTTTATCAGTCCCCGAGCAGTTCTTC
TRBJ2-7	TRBV14	NA	TRBD2	CASSQGGLAGWSSYEQYF	TGTGCCAGCAGCCAAGGGGGACTAGCGGGGTGGAGCTCCTACGAGCAGTACTTC
TRBJ2-7	TRBV4-2	NA	NA	CASSQRLEVTYEQYF	TGTGCCAGCAGCCAAAGACTAGAAGTCACCTACGAGCAGTACTTC
TRBJ1-2	TRBV11-2	NA	TRBD1	CASRSLRQGAAYGYTF	TGTGCCAGCAGATCCCTAAGACAGGGGGCGGCCTATGGCTACACCTTC
TRBJ1-1	TRBV30	NA	NA	CALRASRHTEAFF	TGTGCCTTACGGGCCTCCCGGCATACTGAAGCTTTCTTT
TRBJ2-5	TRBV4-2	NA	NA	CASSQEGGSETQYF	TGTGCCAGCAGCCAAGAAGGCGGTTCAGAGACCCAGTACTTC
TRBJ2-3	TRBV11-2	NA	NA	CASSLRTSTDTQYF	TGTGCCAGCAGCTTGAGGACTAGCACAGATACGCAGTATTTT
TRBJ2-7	TRBV6-4	many	NA	CASSDSMAYEQYF	TGTGCCAGCAGTGACTCGATGGCCTACGAGCAGTACTTC
TRBJ2-5	TRBV18	NA	NA	CASSPPGGLETQYF	TGTGCCAGCTCACCACCGGGGGGATTGGAGACCCAGTACTTC
TRBJ2-2	TRBV5-1	NA	NA	CASSSNREGGELFF	TGCGCCAGCAGCTCCAACAGGGAGGGCGGGGAGCTGTTTTTT
TRBJ2-7	TRBV29-1	few	NA	CSASSPGYEQYF	TGCAGCGCCTCCTCCCCGGGGTACGAGCAGTACTTC
TRBJ2-7	TRBV5-1	NA	NA	CASSLAATRDEQYF	TGCGCCAGCAGCTTGGCGGCTACGCGGGACGAGCAGTACTTC
TRBJ2-7	TRBV4-2	NA	NA	CASSQGGSHTYEQYF	TGTGCCAGCAGCCAGGGCGGAAGCCACACCTACGAGCAGTACTTC
TRBJ2-7	TRBV28	NA	NA	CASSQGRGLEQYF	TGTGCCAGCAGTCAGGGGAGGGGGCTCGAGCAGTACTTC
TRBJ1-2	TRBV6-6	NA	TRBD1	CASSRPTGEDYGYTF	TGTGCCAGCAGCCGCCCGACAGGGGAAGACTATGGCTACACCTTC
TRBJ1-1	TRBV11-3	NA	NA	CASSYRALENTEAFF	TGTGCCAGCAGCTACAGGGCTCTTGAGAACACTGAAGCTTTCTTT
TRBJ2-2	TRBV5-8	NA	TRBD1	CASSAGTGNTGELFF	TGTGCCAGCAGCGCCGGGACAGGGAACACCGGGGAGCTGTTTTTT
TRBJ1-4	TRBV5-8	NA	NA	CASSLVGDNEKLFF	TGTGCCAGCAGCTTGGTCGGGGATAATGAAAAACTGTTTTTT
TRBJ2-6	TRBV19	NA	TRBD1	CASSIYRGRTSSGANVLTF	TGTGCCAGTAGTATATACAGGGGGCGAACCTCCTCTGGGGCCAACGTCCTGACTTTC
TRBJ2-7	TRBV19	few	NA	CASSSRTDHSREQYF	TGTGCCAGTAGTTCAAGGACAGACCATAGTCGCGAGCAGTACTTC
TRBJ2-1	TRBV7-2	NA	NA	CASSLGPLEQFF	TGTGCCAGCAGCTTAGGGCCTTTGGAGCAGTTCTTC
TRBJ2-2	TRBV7-6	NA	NA	CASSFRAPTGELFF	TGTGCCAGCAGCTTTCGGGCTCCTACCGGGGAGCTGTTTTTT
TRBJ2-3	TRBV9	NA	NA	CASSVGGDGTDTQYF	TGTGCCAGCAGCGTAGGTGGCGATGGCACAGATACGCAGTATTTT
TRBJ1-2	TRBV5-1	NA	TRBD1	CASSLAVTGVDGYTF	TGCGCCAGCAGCTTGGCCGTGACAGGGGTCGATGGCTACACCTTC
TRBJ2-7	TRBV6-5	NA	NA	CASSYSNFAEYYEQYF	TGTGCCAGCAGTTACTCGAACTTTGCAGAGTACTACGAGCAGTACTTC
TRBJ2-1	TRBV11-3	once	NA	CASSFGGRNEQFF	TGTGCCAGCAGCTTTGGGGGGCGCAATGAGCAGTTCTTC
TRBJ1-5	TRBV28	NA	NA	CASSRDSNQPQHF	TGTGCCAGCAGTAGGGACAGCAATCAGCCCCAGCATTTT
TRBJ1-1	TRBV9	NA	NA	CASSPRAGTEAFF	TGTGCCAGCAGCCCAAGGGCGGGCACTGAAGCTTTCTTT
TRBJ1-1	TRBV4-2	NA	NA	CASSQDGSGELEAFF	TGTGCCAGCAGCCAAGATGGCAGTGGAGAACTTGAAGCTTTCTTT
TRBJ2-3	TRBV7-8	NA	TRBD2	CASSLVASGYTDTQYF	TGTGCCAGCAGCTTAGTCGCTAGCGGCTACACAGATACGCAGTATTTT
TRBJ2-5	TRBV5-6	NA	NA	CASSPADGNPGTQYF	TGTGCCAGCAGCCCAGCTGACGGAAACCCTGGGACCCAGTACTTC
TRBJ2-7	TRBV21-1	NA	NA	CASSKPGTGYYEQYF	TGTGCCAGCAGCAAACCCGGGACAGGGTATTACGAGCAGTACTTC